Presented here are 14 T cell receptor beta chains from one specimen sequenced in a study of blood T cells in healthy people across ages. A second PCR of roughly 7 to 11 cycles used a sample-barcoded 5' primer and a J-beta primer mix. TCRdb independently ran MiXCR on the 5' RACE reads; one entry per CDR3 protein. The sample has approximately 290,000 distinct CDR3 sequences; 25% to 30% are singletons. Sequenced sample: blood. The origin of the receptors is a woman in her seventies in good health.

Points on this clonotype: This could be a read error, since a much larger clone is one nucleotide away. CDR3 sequence reads: CASSCSRYYNEQFF. Written as DNA, the CDR3 is TGTGCCAGCAGTTGTTCCAGGTACTACAATGAGCAGTTCTTC. The chain employs TRBV28 and TRBJ2-5; the D is unclear. The end of the DNA is better explained by TRBJ2-1, so the J call may be wrong. The CDR3 length is 14 residues. Germline CDR1 reads MDHEN; CDR2 reads SYDVKM.

This clonotype was counted many times. The rearrangement uses TRBV29-1 and TRBJ2-7, with no clear D. The CDR3 runs 11 residues. Deletions cut 4 bases from V and 4 bases from J, with 8 bases between. CDR1 is SQVTM and CDR2 is ANQGSEA in the germline V gene. The CDR3 DNA reads as TGCAGCGTTGCTAAAGGATACGAGCAGTACTTC. This encodes CSVAKGYEQYF.

The chain joins TRBV28 to TRBJ2-2; tentative D call: TRBD2 (7 bases). V shed 9 bases and J shed 7 bases, with 18 bases lying between them. Germline V gives CDR1 MDHEN, CDR2 SYDVKM. The CDR3 totals 14 residues. CDR3 DNA: TGTGCCAGTCGGGGGGCCTGGAGTTTCGGGGAGCTGTTTTTT. Encoded protein: CASRGAWSFGELFF.

A remark on this clonotype: One end of the junction does not line up with germline, which may come from a read error. The rearrangement uses TRBV7-3 and TRBJ2-2, with D perhaps matching TRBD2 (6 bases). Germline values: CDR1 SGHTA, CDR2 FQGTGA. The CDR3 extends over 15 amino acids. The CDR3 DNA follows: TGTGCCAGCAGCTTAGGCGGGGAACGCACCGGGGAGCCGTTTTTT. This encodes CASSLGGERTGEPFF.

Turning to this clonotype: The junction departs from the called germline gene at one end, perhaps through a read error. This rearrangement joins TRBV7-3 to TRBJ2-5; TRBD2 agrees at 10 bases. The DNA end is more similar to TRBJ2-1, so the J call may be wrong. The CDR3 is 15 residues long. CDR1 and CDR2 (germline): SGHTA, FQGTGA. CDR3 loop: CASSSSGSSYSEQFF. The CDR3 nucleotides read TGTGCCAGCAGCTCTAGCGGGAGTTCCTACAGTGAGCAGTTCTTC.

The chain joins TRBV28 to TRBJ1-2; 9 positions agree with TRBD1. J gave up 8 bases and V 1 base, and 2 bases lay outside the gene matches. Germline V CDR1 and CDR2: MDHEN, SYDVKM. CDR3 length: 13 amino acids. The CDR3 sequence: CASSLLQGAGYTF. The CDR3 bases are TGTGCCAGCAGTTTATTACAGGGGGCGGGCTACACCTTC.

A few counts support this clonotype. The CDR3 sequence is CASTFSLETQYF. Written as DNA, the CDR3 is TGTGCCAGCACCTTTAGTTTGGAGACCCAGTACTTC. The chain employs TRBV12-3 or TRBV12-4 and TRBJ2-5; unclear D gene. The CDR3 covers 12 residues. Trimming left V 7 bases short and J 5 bases short, with 11 bases between.

The chain links TRBV5-6 to TRBJ2-3; possibly TRBD2 for D (6 bases). The V and J ends lost 1 base and 1 base respectively, with 16 bases between them. In germline, CDR1 is SGHDT, CDR2 YYEEEE. This CDR3 is 17 amino acids long. CDR3 loop: CASSLRKRAEGTDTQYF. The DNA for the CDR3 is TGTGCCAGCAGCTTGAGGAAGCGGGCGGAGGGCACAGATACGCAGTATTTT.

This clonotype was recorded at least ten times. The rearrangement uses TRBV7-2 and TRBJ2-5; TRBD2 matches 10 bases. J lost 4 bases, V lost 2 bases, and 4 bases had no gene match. The CDR3 is made up of 15 amino acids. In germline, CDR1 is SGHTA, CDR2 FQGNSA. The CDR3 nucleotides read TGTGCCAGCAGCTTACGGACTAGCGGAGGAGAGACCCAGTACTTC. Its protein is CASSLRTSGGETQYF.

This chain joins TRBV7-3 and TRBJ2-5, with TRBD1 identical over 7 bases. The CDR3 consists of 15 residues. Germline CDR1 SGHTA, CDR2 FQGTGA. Trimming at V came to 5 bases and at J to 2 bases, leaving 8 bases not matched to a gene. The CDR3 is CASSKGPGQQETQYF. DNA of the CDR3: TGTGCCAGCAGCAAAGGACCGGGACAGCAAGAGACCCAGTACTTC.

This clonotype came up a few times. The rearrangement uses TRBV6-2 or TRBV6-3 and TRBJ2-5; possible D gene TRBD1, 6 bases. Near its end, the DNA agrees better with TRBJ2-1, so the J call may be wrong. This CDR3 comprises 14 residues. CDR1 MNHEY and CDR2 SVGEGT come from the germline V gene. In DNA, the CDR3 is TGTGCCAGCAGCGTGCTTCAGGGGCCCAATGAGCAGTTCTTC. This translates into CASSVLQGPNEQFF.

V usage is TRBV20-1 and J usage is TRBJ2-3; TRBD2 aligns across 9 bases. CDR1 is DFQATT, CDR2 SNEGSKA, per germline (reference sequence). CDR3 length equals 15 residues. Trimming cost V 5 bases and J 2 bases; bases outside gene matches: 8. In DNA form, the CDR3 reads TGCAGTGCTGAGGGGCGGGAGGGCGACACAGATACGCAGTATTTT. This sequence encodes CSAEGREGDTDTQYF.

This clonotype was counted only a few times. The genes are TRBV25-1 and TRBJ1-6; 9 bases are shared with TRBD1. Germline V gives CDR1 MGHDK, CDR2 SYGVNS. The CDR3 runs to 16 residues. J lost 9 bases, V lost 0 bases, and 6 bases had no gene match. As DNA, the CDR3 is TGTGCCAGCAGTGAATATTCCGGGACAGGGTCTTCACCCCTCCACTTT. This encodes CASSEYSGTGSSPLHF. Full variable domain (missing parts from reference TRBV25-1 and TRBJ1-6): EADIYQTPRYLVIGTGKKITLECSQTMGHDKMYWYQQDPGMELHLIHYSYGVNSTEKGDLSSESTVSRIRTEHFPLTLESARPSHTSQYLCASSEYSGTGSSPLHFGNGTRLTVT.

CDR3 sequence reads: CASSAGTTYNEQFF. CDR3 bases: TGTGCCAGTAGTGCCGGGACCACCTACAATGAGCAGTTCTTC. The J gene is TRBJ2-1, the V gene TRBV19; either TRBD1 or TRBD2 may supply D (5 bases each). The V end was cut by 5 bases, the J end by 2 bases, with 10 bases between. This CDR3 has 14 residues. Germline V gene data show CDR1 as LNHDA and CDR2 as SQIVND (reference sequence).